Below are 15 T cell receptor beta chains sequenced from a single sample in a study of T cells expressing NK-cell markers. TCRdb reanalyzed the 5' RACE reads and collapses them to one entry per CDR3 protein, without DNA. The sample totals about 260,000 distinct CDR3 sequences. Sequencing input: blood T cells: a sorted CD56 or NKG2C T cell subset, CD4+ or CD8+ T cells, or bulk PBMC T cells (not recorded which). The origin of the receptors is a man in his late teens or twenties in good health.

CDR3 amino acids: CASSLGGTSGSFNEQFF. V is TRBV5-1 and J is TRBJ2-1; the TCRdb call, TRBD2, lacks DNA for checking. This CDR3 region has 17 residues. Germline V gives CDR1 SGHRS, CDR2 YFSETQ.

The V gene is TRBV7-8, the J gene TRBJ2-3; TCRdb lists TRBD1, though no DNA is available to test this call. This CDR3 region has 14 residues. From germline, CDR1 is SGHVS and CDR2 FQNEAQ. The chain's CDR3 is CASSLKGFRDTQYF.

The chain is built from TRBV20-1 and TRBJ2-7; no DNA is available, so the TRBD2 call from TCRdb remains unchecked. Germline V gene lookup returns CDR1 DFQATT and CDR2 SNEGSKA (reference sequence). The CDR3 length is 16 residues. CDR3 amino acids: CSARDEVRGPSDEQYF.

V gene TRBV2 combines with J gene TRBJ2-2; TCRdb proposes TRBD2, but this gene call is untestable without DNA. The CDR3 length is 15 residues. CDR1 is SNHLY, CDR2 FYNNEI, per germline. CDR3 sequence reads: CASTLAGGGTGELFF.

V is TRBV5-1 and J is TRBJ2-5. Germline V gene lookup returns CDR1 SGHRS and CDR2 YFSETQ. This CDR3 has 15 residues. The CDR3 sequence is CASSPTPTDAETQYF.

This sequence joins TRBV11-2 and TRBJ2-1; TCRdb's D call, TRBD1, is unchecked because there is no DNA. This CDR3 has 13 amino acids. Looked up from germline, CDR1 is SGHAT and CDR2 is FQNNGV. CDR3 sequence: CASSSGIRVWQFF. Full variable domain (remainder filled in from reference TRBV11-2 and TRBJ2-1): EAGVAQSPRYKIIEKRQSVAFWCNPISGHATLYWYQQILGQGPKLLIQFQNNGVVDDSQLPKDRFSAERLKGVDSTLKIQPAKLEDSAVYLCASSSGIRVWQFFGPGTRLTVL.

V gene TRBV29-1 combines with J gene TRBJ2-4; there is no DNA to check the TCRdb D call of TRBD1. Germline lookup yields CDR1 SQVTM and CDR2 ANQGSEA. The length of the CDR3 is 12 residues. The CDR3 sequence: CSVCPEQNIQYF.

J is TRBJ2-2 and V is TRBV20-1; TCRdb indicates TRBD2, and absent DNA this call remains unverified. The germline CDR1 and CDR2 sequences are DFQATT and SNEGSKA (reference sequence). The CDR3 is 16 residues long. CDR3 amino acids: CSARLIAGANTGELFF.

The V gene is TRBV5-1, the J gene TRBJ2-7; without DNA, the TCRdb call of TRBD1 cannot be checked. The germline gives CDR1 SGHRS, CDR2 YFSETQ. The length of the CDR3 is 14 residues. The CDR3 here is CASSPQDRSYEQYF.

The chain uses TRBV12-3 or TRBV12-4 and TRBJ1-4; the D gene TCRdb calls, TRBD1, cannot be checked with no DNA. The CDR3 runs to 15 residues. CDR3 sequence: CASSPPQGVGEKLFF.

V is TRBV5-6 and J is TRBJ2-7; TCRdb selects TRBD1, and the lack of DNA leaves this call unchecked. The CDR3 runs 14 residues. The germline V gene has CDR1 SGHDT and CDR2 YYEEEE. This CDR3 reads CASNNRPGTHEQYF.

The genes are TRBV11-2 and TRBJ1-2; TCRdb designates TRBD1, a call that cannot be tested without DNA. Germline lookup yields CDR1 SGHAT and CDR2 FQNNGV. This CDR3 contains 13 residues. CDR3 loop: CASSADRTYGYTF.

The chain is built from TRBV10-2 and TRBJ2-5; the TRBD1 assignment by TCRdb is unverifiable without DNA. The CDR3 is 13 amino acids. The germline CDR1 and CDR2 sequences are WSHSY and SAAADI. The CDR3 loop reads CASLRADRETQYF.

The chain recombines TRBV4-2 with TRBJ2-2; TCRdb indicates TRBD2, and absent DNA this call remains unverified. The CDR3 is 17 residues long. CDR1 and CDR2 (germline): LGHNA, YNFKEQ. CDR3 in amino acids: CASSNGTSGREPGELFF.

The chain carries TRBV6-2 or TRBV6-3 and TRBJ2-3; TCRdb names TRBD2, which stays unverified in the absence of DNA. This CDR3 spans 15 amino acids. The germline V gene encodes CDR1 MNHEY and CDR2 SVGEGT. The CDR3 loop reads CASGWDYGSTDTQYF.